Listed here are 14 T cell receptor beta chains from one sample, sequenced in a study of tumour-infiltrating T cells in Burkitt lymphoma. Sequencing used immunoSEQ multiplex PCR; TCRdb keeps in-frame clones, though not all of them. The repertoire holds more than 40,000 clones, with less than 40% as singletons. Material: tumor tissue. Every receptor here comes from a human donor with Burkitt lymphoma.

The CDR3 region is CASSLSGVYEQYF. CDR3 sequence (DNA): TGTGCCAGCAGTTTATCAGGGGTCTACGAGCAGTACTTC. The chain uses TRBV27 and TRBJ2-7; possible D gene TRBD1, 5 bases. CDR1 and CDR2 (germline): MNHEY, SMNVEV (reference sequence). This CDR3 is 13 amino acids long. V lost 0 bases to trimming and J lost 3 bases, with 6 bases between them.

This clone was counted a few times. The J gene is TRBJ2-7, the V gene TRBV7-9; the D is unclear. The V end was cut by 5 bases, the J end by 1 base, with 9 bases between. The CDR3 is made up of 13 amino acids. Germline CDR1 is SEHNR and CDR2 is FQNEAQ (reference sequence). This CDR3 is CASSIALSYEQYF. The DNA for the CDR3 is TGTGCCAGCAGCATCGCGCTGTCCTACGAGCAGTACTTC.

This chain uses TRBV14 with TRBJ1-2; no clear D gene. V lost 5 bases and J 2 bases, leaving 9 bases between the germline ends. The CDR3 runs to 13 residues. CDR1 and CDR2 from the germline V gene are SGHDN and FVKESK. The CDR3, as DNA: TGTGCCAGCAGCGTCATACTAAACTATGGCTACACCTTC. Protein: CASSVILNYGYTF.

The chain uses TRBV6-5 and TRBJ2-5, with no clear D. The DNA end is more similar to TRBJ2-7, so the J call may be wrong. The CDR3 loop spans 12 amino acids. Germline loops: CDR1 MNHEY, CDR2 SVGAGI. The CDR3 loop is CASSSRLAEQYF. The DNA for the CDR3 is TGTGCCAGCAGTTCCCGACTTGCCGAGCAGTACTTC.

The sample holds a few counts of this clone. This chain uses TRBV5-1 with TRBJ2-6; D not resolved. Germline CDR1 reads SGHRS; CDR2 reads YFSETQ. Trimming took 0 bases from V and 2 from J, leaving 9 bases between them. CDR3 length equals 16 residues. This chain's CDR3 is CASSLEGGAGANVLTF. The CDR3, as DNA: TGCGCCAGCAGCTTGGAGGGTGGGGCTGGGGCCAACGTCCTGACTTTC.

This clone was picked up a small number of times. The J gene is TRBJ2-2, the V gene TRBV6-5; 8 bases are shared with TRBD1. The CDR3 contains 14 residues. V shed 6 bases, J shed 9 bases, and the junction held 9 bases outside the gene matches. Per germline, CDR1 MNHEY and CDR2 SVGAGI. Here the CDR3 DNA reads TGTGCCAGCAGGACGGGACAGGTGGACCGGGAGCTGTTTTTT. Encoded protein: CASRTGQVDRELFF.

The chain employs TRBV5-5 and TRBJ1-3, with 8 positions matching TRBD1. V lost 4 bases to trimming and J lost 4 bases; unmatched junction nucleotides: 4. Germline V gives CDR1 SGHKS, CDR2 YYEKEE (reference sequence). The CDR3 totals 14 residues. The CDR3 DNA is TGTGCCAGCAGCCCCGGGGACAGGGGAAACACCATATATTTT. This encodes CASSPGDRGNTIYF.

V usage is TRBV7-9 and J usage is TRBJ2-5, with no clear D. Trimming cost V 3 bases and J 4 bases, with 6 bases left between them. The germline V gene encodes CDR1 SEHNR and CDR2 FQNEAQ (reference sequence). The CDR3 runs 12 residues. The chain's CDR3 is CASSFIGETQYF. Here the CDR3 DNA reads TGTGCCAGCAGCTTTATTGGAGAGACCCAGTACTTC.

The chain recombines TRBV7-6 with TRBJ1-2, with a tentative D call TRBD1 (6 bases). V shed 5 bases and J shed 8 bases, with 15 bases lying between them. Germline assignment: CDR1 SGHVS and CDR2 FNYEAQ. There are 13 residues in the CDR3. The CDR3 DNA follows: TGTGCCAGCAGCCACTTACAGGGAGAAGGCTACACCTTC. This encodes CASSHLQGEGYTF. Together with reference TRBV7-6 and TRBJ1-2, the CDR3 gives the full variable domain: GAGVSQSPRYKVTKRGQDVALRCDPISGHVSLYWYRQALGQGPEFLTYFNYEAQQDKSGLPNDRFSAERPEGSISTLTIQRTEQRDSAMYRCASSHLQGEGYTFGSGTRLTVV.

The table lists this clone with a few counts. The chain joins TRBV5-1 to TRBJ1-2; D call uncertain. The germline CDR1 and CDR2 sequences are SGHRS and YFSETQ. The CDR3 covers 13 residues. V lost 4 bases and J 1 base, leaving 8 bases between the germline ends. In DNA form, the CDR3 reads TGCGCCAGCAGCGACGGATTTAACTATGGCTACACCTTC. Translated: CASSDGFNYGYTF.

This clone was counted between two and nine times. The chain is built from TRBV6-1 and TRBJ1-1; D not resolved. The CDR3 length is 12 residues. V dropped 7 bases and J dropped 1 base, with 7 bases sitting between them. Per the germline V gene, CDR1 is MNHNS and CDR2 is SASEGT. The CDR3 DNA follows: TGTGCCAGCACCGTAGGGAACACTGAAGCTTTCTTT. Its protein is CASTVGNTEAFF.

This clone was seen more than once but under ten times. This chain connects TRBV19 to TRBJ1-3; D is uncertain. CDR3 length equals 14 residues. The germline gives CDR1 LNHDA, CDR2 SQIVND (reference sequence). V gave up 5 bases and J gave up 0 bases, with 8 bases separating them. The CDR3 region has the DNA TGTGCCAGTAGTCGCGGTACCTCTGGAAACACCATATATTTT. The encoded protein is CASSRGTSGNTIYF.

This clone was detected only a few times. This rearrangement joins TRBV4-1 to TRBJ1-6, with D perhaps matching TRBD1 (5 bases). Germline CDR1 and CDR2: MGHRA and YSYEKL. V was trimmed by 2 bases and J by 13 bases, leaving 21 bases between them. There are 16 residues in the CDR3. The DNA for the CDR3 is TGCGCCAGCAGCCAAAGATGGGGTCAAGGGGTCGGGCCCCTCCACTTT. It codes for CASSQRWGQGVGPLHF.

This clone was seen a few times. The rearrangement links TRBV6-7 to TRBJ1-4; 10 bases are a match to TRBD1. TRBV6-7 is recorded as an ORF, its role being uncertain. J lost 6 bases, V lost 0 bases, and 7 bases had no gene match. CDR3 size: 17 residues. The chain's CDR3 is CASSYSTGGKLYEKLFF. The CDR3 DNA reads as TGTGCCAGCAGTTACTCGACAGGGGGCAAGTTGTATGAAAAACTGTTTTTT.